Following are 22 T cell receptor beta chains from one sample sequenced in a study of T-cell memory formation after mild COVID-19. In TCRdb, the 5' RACE reads were re-called with MiXCR into one record per CDR3 protein. The data contain 350,000 to 450,000 distinct CDR3 sequences, 20% to 25% of them singletons. Sequenced input: PBMCs or a T cell subset sorted from them (not recorded which). The receptors shown here come from an adult woman who had mild COVID-19 (a few samples of this study predate the infection). Cell type and time point are not known.

The V gene is TRBV5-8, the J gene TRBJ1-6; TRBD1 is a possible D gene (6 bases). CDR1 SGHTS and CDR2 YDEGEE come from the germline V gene. V lost 4 bases to trimming and J lost 7 bases, with 18 bases between them. This CDR3 has 16 amino acids. In nucleotides, the CDR3 is TGTGCCAGCAGCATATACGGACAGCCAGAAAATTCACCCCTCCACTTT. Its protein is CASSIYGQPENSPLHF.

In its sample, this clonotype was seen a few times. The chain recombines TRBV20-1 with TRBJ2-2, with unresolved D. The CDR3 spans 13 residues. Looked up from germline, CDR1 is DFQATT and CDR2 is SNEGSKA (reference sequence). V was clipped by 4 bases and J by 6 bases, with 12 bases between them. The DNA for the CDR3 is TGCAGTGCTAACCTCTTAAAAGCCGGGGAGCTGTTTTTT. Its translation: CSANLLKAGELFF.

This chain connects TRBV5-1 to TRBJ2-7; 7 bases line up with TRBD1. The CDR3 extends over 16 amino acids. The trim removed 1 base at V and 3 bases at J, leaving 10 bases unmatched. Germline V gene lookup returns CDR1 SGHRS and CDR2 YFSETQ. The CDR3 coding sequence is TGCGCCAGCAGCTTGCGGGACAGAGTCGGCGGCTACGAGCAGTACTTC. Amino acids: CASSLRDRVGGYEQYF.

This chain connects TRBV20-1 to TRBJ1-2, with unresolved D. The length of the CDR3 is 14 residues. The V and J ends lost 0 bases and 4 bases respectively, with 12 bases between them. Germline-derived CDR1 and CDR2 are DFQATT and SNEGSKA (reference sequence). The CDR3 spells CSARDLQAIYGYTF. CDR3 DNA: TGCAGTGCTAGAGATCTCCAGGCAATCTATGGCTACACCTTC.

The chain joins TRBV3-1 to TRBJ2-5; TRBD1 might be the D (6 bases). The CDR3 runs to 14 residues. V lost 5 bases and J lost 5, with 15 bases in between. Germline CDR1 and CDR2: LGHDT and YNNKEL (reference sequence). CDR3 in amino acids: CASSSHRGSETQYF. The DNA of the CDR3 is TGTGCCAGCAGCTCCCATAGGGGGAGTGAGACCCAGTACTTC.

There are a few counts of this clonotype. The rearrangement uses TRBV5-5 and TRBJ2-7, with D perhaps TRBD1 (5 bases). Trimming removed 7 bases at V and 2 bases at J, with 22 bases between. Looked up from germline, CDR1 is SGHKS and CDR2 is YYEKEE (reference sequence). The CDR3 consists of 16 residues. This CDR3 reads CASEPQVRQPTYEQYF. The DNA of the CDR3 is TGTGCCAGCGAACCCCAGGTCCGACAGCCTACCTACGAGCAGTACTTC.

This clonotype was found a few times. The V call is TRBV9, the J call TRBJ2-2, with TRBD2 matching over 8 bases. This CDR3 has 16 amino acids. V lost 2 bases to trimming and J lost 2 bases; unmatched junction nucleotides: 5. Germline values: CDR1 SGDLS, CDR2 YYNGEE. Here the CDR3 reads CASSVMTSANTGELFF. The CDR3 region has the DNA TGTGCCAGCAGCGTGATGACTAGCGCAAACACCGGGGAGCTGTTTTTT.

This clonotype has more than one count but fewer than ten. This sequence joins TRBV24-1 and TRBJ1-1; D gene ambiguous. The CDR3 totals 13 residues. Germline CDR1 and CDR2: KGHDR and SFDVKD. V gave up 4 bases and J gave up 3 bases, with 8 bases separating them. The DNA of the CDR3 is TGTGCCACCAGTGACGGCGGGCACACTGAAGCTTTCTTT. Its translation: CATSDGGHTEAFF.

This clonotype came up a few times. The chain has TRBV7-9 and TRBJ1-1; D uncertain. Germline lookup yields CDR1 SEHNR and CDR2 FQNEAQ (reference sequence). The CDR3 spans 14 residues. V was shortened by 3 bases and J by 0 bases, with 8 bases between the two germline ends. Written as DNA, the CDR3 is TGTGCCAGCAGCTTCAGTAGCATGAACACTGAAGCTTTCTTT. This sequence encodes CASSFSSMNTEAFF.

This chain joins TRBV4-2 and TRBJ2-3; D is undetermined. Trimming took off 8 bases at V and 0 bases at J, with 9 bases between the two ends. The CDR3 runs to 13 residues. Germline V gene data show CDR1 as LGHNA and CDR2 as YNFKEQ. The CDR3 bases are TGTGCCAGCGGTCAAACTAGCACAGATACGCAGTATTTT. This translates into CASGQTSTDTQYF.

The rearrangement uses TRBV7-2 and TRBJ1-2; 10 bases agree with TRBD1. Losses at the gene ends were 5 bases for V and 5 bases for J; bases not matched to a gene: 8. CDR3 size: 15 residues. Germline V lookup: CDR1 SGHTA, CDR2 FQGNSA. The CDR3 here is CASSRRDRGLYGYTF. The CDR3 DNA sequence: TGTGCCAGCAGCCGGCGGGACAGGGGCCTGTATGGCTACACCTTC. The full variable domain, with the rest looked up from reference TRBV7-2 and TRBJ1-2, is GAGVSQSPSNKVTEKGKDVELRCDPISGHTALYWYRQSLGQGLEFLIYFQGNSAPDKSGLPSDRFSAERTGGSVSTLTIQRTQQEDSAVYLCASSRRDRGLYGYTFGSGTRLTVV.

The chain uses TRBV7-6 and TRBJ2-1; TRBD2 matches at 13 bases. The CDR3 runs to 15 residues. Trimming cost V 5 bases and J 4 bases; bases outside gene matches: 2. Germline-derived CDR1 and CDR2 are SGHVS and FNYEAQ. Here the CDR3 DNA reads TGTGCCAGCAGCAAGGGACTAGCGGGGTACAATGAGCAGTTCTTC. Protein product: CASSKGLAGYNEQFF.

In this sample, this clonotype turned up a few times. The chain employs TRBV5-1 and TRBJ2-1; D call uncertain. The CDR3 runs to 15 residues. Germline-derived CDR1 and CDR2 are SGHRS and YFSETQ. V gave up 2 bases and J gave up 7 bases, with 16 bases separating them. CDR3 residues: CASSFFQAAQNEQFF. DNA for the CDR3: TGCGCCAGCAGCTTCTTTCAGGCGGCCCAAAATGAGCAGTTCTTC.

This sequence joins TRBV12-3 or TRBV12-4 and TRBJ1-5; no firm D call. This CDR3 is 16 amino acids long. Trimming took 4 bases from V and 0 from J, leaving 13 bases between them. CDR3 amino acids: CASSYGRSHSNQPQHF. CDR3 nucleotides: TGTGCCAGCAGTTACGGCCGGAGCCATAGCAATCAGCCCCAGCATTTT.

This rearrangement joins TRBV14 to TRBJ2-7; 8 bases line up with TRBD2. After removal of 4 bases from V and 3 bases from J, the junction contained 8 bases not matched to a gene. Germline loops: CDR1 SGHDN, CDR2 FVKESK. The CDR3 spans 15 residues. The CDR3 DNA reads as TGTGCCAGCAGCCCTTATGGACTAGCCCGCTACGAGCAGTACTTC. Protein: CASSPYGLARYEQYF.

This chain connects TRBV20-1 to TRBJ2-4; 10 bases agree with TRBD2. The CDR3 covers 17 residues. The J segment lost 0 bases and the V segment lost 0 bases, leaving 5 bases of the junction unmatched. CDR1 DFQATT and CDR2 SNEGSKA come from the germline V gene (reference sequence). CDR3 protein: CSARDRRLAGAKNIQYF. CDR3 in DNA: TGCAGTGCTAGAGATAGGCGACTAGCGGGAGCCAAAAACATTCAGTACTTC.

This clonotype was detected many times. The V call is TRBV5-1, the J call TRBJ2-2, with 7 bases fitting TRBD2. The CDR3 runs 15 residues. Trimming cost V 0 bases and J 3 bases; bases outside gene matches: 2. CDR1 is SGHRS and CDR2 is YFSETQ in the germline V gene. As DNA, the CDR3 is TGCGCCAGCAGCTTGGCACTAGCGTACACCGGGGAGCTGTTTTTT. As protein: CASSLALAYTGELFF.

A word on this clonotype: A junction end diverges from the germline sequence, so it may reflect a read error. The CDR3 region is CSVDRSRNTEAFF. The CDR3 region has the DNA TGCAGCGTTGACCGCTCGAGGAACACCGAAGCTTTCTTT. The rearrangement uses TRBV29-1 and TRBJ1-1, with unresolved D. CDR3 length: 13 amino acids. From germline, CDR1 is SQVTM and CDR2 ANQGSEA.

This sequence joins TRBV29-1 and TRBJ2-7; 8 bases map to TRBD1. Germline assignment: CDR1 SQVTM and CDR2 ANQGSEA. The CDR3 extends over 12 amino acids. The ends lost 7 bases at V and 7 bases at J; junction bases unmatched: 9. The CDR3 protein is CSGGQVVGEQYF. In DNA form, the CDR3 reads TGCAGCGGGGGACAGGTCGTAGGGGAGCAGTACTTC.

Only a few counts were recorded for this clonotype. The genes are TRBV5-6 and TRBJ1-6; 12 bases align to TRBD1. The V and J ends lost 4 bases and 10 bases, in that order; junction bases with no gene match: 6. Looked up from germline, CDR1 is SGHDT and CDR2 is YYEEEE. CDR3 size: 15 residues. The CDR3 nucleotides read TGTGCCAGCAGCGTGGGACAGGGGGCGCGATCACCCCTCCACTTT. Amino acids: CASSVGQGARSPLHF.

This clonotype was found a few times. This chain uses TRBV6-5 with TRBJ1-2; 7 nucleotides match TRBD1. The CDR3 contains 14 residues. With V trimmed by 5 bases and J by 4 bases, 7 bases remained unmatched. CDR1 MNHEY and CDR2 SVGAGI come from the germline V gene. The CDR3 DNA sequence: TGTGCCAGCAGTACAGACAGGGTAACCTATGGCTACACCTTC. It codes for CASSTDRVTYGYTF.

This clonotype was detected a few times. CDR3 loop: CASSHLLTGGYGYTF. The CDR3 DNA reads as TGTGCCAGCAGCCACCTCCTGACAGGGGGCTATGGCTACACCTTC. The V gene is TRBV3-1, the J gene TRBJ1-2; TRBD1 agrees at 9 bases. This CDR3 has 15 residues. The V segment lost 3 bases and the J segment 4 bases; nucleotides outside the gene matches: 6. Germline CDR1 and CDR2: LGHDT and YNNKEL (reference sequence). Supplemented by reference TRBV3-1 and TRBJ1-2, the full variable domain reads DTAVSQTPKYLVTQMGNDKSIKCEQNLGHDTMYWYKQDSKKFLKIMFSYNNKELIINETVPNRFSPKSPDKAHLNLHINSLELGDSAVYFCASSHLLTGGYGYTFGSGTRLTVV.